This T cell receptor beta chain came from a study of blood T cells in healthy people across ages. With a J-beta primer mix and a sample-barcoded 5' primer, a second PCR ran about 7 to 12 cycles. Each CDR3 protein gets one entry after TCRdb re-called the 5' RACE reads with MiXCR. Altogether 1.4 million or so distinct CDR3 sequences are present, roughly 43% being singletons, with the ten largest covering roughly 3.7%. Total RNA, at least 5 micrograms per sample, was extracted from PBMCs. Germline lookup yields CDR1 LGHNA and CDR2 YSLEER. The CDR3 sequence is 16 residues long. V lost 4 bases to trimming and J lost 8 bases, with 23 bases between them.

The sequence was obtained from a woman aged 18-35 years in good health. The J gene is TRBJ1-1, the V gene TRBV4-3, with a tentative D call TRBD1 (5 bases). The sample consisted of blood. CDR3: CASSPYPGRTLEEAFF. CDR3 sequence (DNA): TGCGCCAGCAGCCCCTATCCGGGACGGACCCTGGAAGAAGCTTTCTTT.